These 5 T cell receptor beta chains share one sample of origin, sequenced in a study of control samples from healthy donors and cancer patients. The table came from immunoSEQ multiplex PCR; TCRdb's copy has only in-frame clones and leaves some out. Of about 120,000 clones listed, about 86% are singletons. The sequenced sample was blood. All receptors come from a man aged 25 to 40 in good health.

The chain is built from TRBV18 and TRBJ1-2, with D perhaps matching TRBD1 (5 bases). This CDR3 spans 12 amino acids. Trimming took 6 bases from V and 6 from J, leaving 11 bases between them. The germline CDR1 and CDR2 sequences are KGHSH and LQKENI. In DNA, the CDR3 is TGTGCCAGCTCCCGGGACGGCGATGGCTACACCTTC. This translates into CASSRDGDGYTF.

DNA for the CDR3: TGTGCCAGCAGCGAGACTAGCGGGGGAGGGAATGAGCAGTTCTTC. Its translation: CASSETSGGGNEQFF. This chain joins TRBV9 and TRBJ2-1, with 12 bases identical to TRBD2. Germline loops: CDR1 SGDLS, CDR2 YYNGEE. The J segment lost 7 bases and the V segment lost 3 bases, leaving 5 bases of the junction unmatched. There are 15 residues in the CDR3.

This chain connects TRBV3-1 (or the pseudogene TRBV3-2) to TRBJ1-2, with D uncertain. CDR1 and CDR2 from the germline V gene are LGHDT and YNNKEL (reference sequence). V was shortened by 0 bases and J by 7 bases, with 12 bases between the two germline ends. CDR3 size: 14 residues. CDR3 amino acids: CASSQDGQFTGYTF. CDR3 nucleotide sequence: TGTGCCAGCAGCCAAGATGGGCAGTTTACTGGCTACACCTTC.

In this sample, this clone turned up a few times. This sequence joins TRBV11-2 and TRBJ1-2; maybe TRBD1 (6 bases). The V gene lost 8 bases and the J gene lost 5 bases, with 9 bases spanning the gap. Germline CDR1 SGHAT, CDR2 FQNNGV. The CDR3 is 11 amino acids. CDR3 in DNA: TGTGCCAGCGGGACACAATATGGCTACACCTTC. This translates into CASGTQYGYTF.

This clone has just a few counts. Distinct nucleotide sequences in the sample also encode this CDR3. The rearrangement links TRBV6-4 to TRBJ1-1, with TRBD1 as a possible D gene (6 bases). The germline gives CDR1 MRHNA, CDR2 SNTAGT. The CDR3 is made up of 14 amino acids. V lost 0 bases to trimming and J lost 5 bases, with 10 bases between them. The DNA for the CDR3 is TGTGCCAGCAGTGACTCGTCCAGGGGAACTGAAGCTTTCTTT. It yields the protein CASSDSSRGTEAFF.